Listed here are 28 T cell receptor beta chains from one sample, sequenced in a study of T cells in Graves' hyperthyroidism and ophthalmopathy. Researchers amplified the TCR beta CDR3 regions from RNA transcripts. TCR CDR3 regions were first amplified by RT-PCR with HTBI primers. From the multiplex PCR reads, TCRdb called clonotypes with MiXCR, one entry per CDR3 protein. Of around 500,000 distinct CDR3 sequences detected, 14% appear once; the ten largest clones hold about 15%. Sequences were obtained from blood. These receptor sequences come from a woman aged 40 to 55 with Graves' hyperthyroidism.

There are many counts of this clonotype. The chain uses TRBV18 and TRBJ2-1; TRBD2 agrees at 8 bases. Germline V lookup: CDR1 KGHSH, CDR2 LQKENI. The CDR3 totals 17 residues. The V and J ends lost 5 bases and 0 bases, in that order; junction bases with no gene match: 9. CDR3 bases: TGTGCCAGCTCAGTAACTAGCGGTGCGAGCTCCTACAATGAGCAGTTCTTC. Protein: CASSVTSGASSYNEQFF.

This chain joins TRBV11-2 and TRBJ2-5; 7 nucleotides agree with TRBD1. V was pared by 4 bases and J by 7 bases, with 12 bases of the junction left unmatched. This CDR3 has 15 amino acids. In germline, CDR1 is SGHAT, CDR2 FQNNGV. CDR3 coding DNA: TGTGCCAGCAGCTCGATAATCGGGACAGTAGGGACCCAGTACTTC. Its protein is CASSSIIGTVGTQYF.

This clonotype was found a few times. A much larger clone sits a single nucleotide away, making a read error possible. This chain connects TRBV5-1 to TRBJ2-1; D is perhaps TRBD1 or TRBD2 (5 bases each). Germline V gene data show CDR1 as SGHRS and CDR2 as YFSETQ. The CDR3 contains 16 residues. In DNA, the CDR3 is TGCGCCAGCAGCCGGGACCGCCCGAGCTCCTACAGTGAGCAGTTCTTC. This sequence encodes CASSRDRPSSYSEQFF.

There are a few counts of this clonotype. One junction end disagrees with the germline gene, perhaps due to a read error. This chain's CDR3 is CASSLGAGGPTRELFF. CDR3 bases: TGCGCCAGCAGCTTGGGAGCGGGAGGGCCCACCAGGGAGCTGTTTTTT. The V gene is TRBV5-1, the J gene TRBJ2-2; TRBD2 aligns across 10 bases. The CDR3 length is 16 residues. Germline assignment: CDR1 SGHRS and CDR2 YFSETQ. Complete variable domain (other parts from reference TRBV5-1 and TRBJ2-2): KAGVTQTPRYLIKTRGQQVTLSCSPISGHRSVSWYQQTPGQGLQFLFEYFSETQRNKGNFPGRFSGRQFSNSRSEMNVSTLELGDSALYLCASSLGAGGPTRELFFGEGSRLTVL.

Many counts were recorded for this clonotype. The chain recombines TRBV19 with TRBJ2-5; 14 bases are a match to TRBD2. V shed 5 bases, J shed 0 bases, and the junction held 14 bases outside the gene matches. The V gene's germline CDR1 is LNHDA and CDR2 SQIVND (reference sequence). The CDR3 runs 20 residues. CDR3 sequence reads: CASSVDRLGLAGGDQETQYF. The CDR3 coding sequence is TGTGCCAGTAGTGTGGACAGGCTCGGACTAGCGGGAGGAGACCAAGAGACCCAGTACTTC.

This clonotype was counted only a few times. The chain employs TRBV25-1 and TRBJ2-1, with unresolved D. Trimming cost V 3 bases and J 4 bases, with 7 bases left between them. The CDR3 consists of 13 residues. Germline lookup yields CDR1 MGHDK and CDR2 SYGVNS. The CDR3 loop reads CASSELQYNEQFF. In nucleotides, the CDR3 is TGTGCCAGCAGTGAGCTGCAGTACAATGAGCAGTTCTTC. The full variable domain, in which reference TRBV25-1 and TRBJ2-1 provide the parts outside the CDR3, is EADIYQTPRYLVIGTGKKITLECSQTMGHDKMYWYQQDPGMELHLIHYSYGVNSTEKGDLSSESTVSRIRTEHFPLTLESARPSHTSQYLCASSELQYNEQFFGPGTRLTVL.

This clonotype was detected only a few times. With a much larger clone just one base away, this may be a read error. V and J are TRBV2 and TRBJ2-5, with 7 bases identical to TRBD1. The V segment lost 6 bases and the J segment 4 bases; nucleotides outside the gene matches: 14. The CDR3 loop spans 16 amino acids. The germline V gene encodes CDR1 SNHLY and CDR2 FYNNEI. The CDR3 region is CASRPPRSSGGETQYF. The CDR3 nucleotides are TGTGCCAGCAGACCCCCGCGGAGTTCAGGGGGAGAGACCCAGTACTTC.

CDR3 sequence (DNA): TGTGCCAGCAGCCCGCGGACTAGCGGGTTGAACACCGGGGAGCTGTTTTTT. As protein: CASSPRTSGLNTGELFF. V usage is TRBV9 and J usage is TRBJ2-2, with TRBD2 matching 11 bases. The CDR3 covers 17 residues. Trimming at V came to 4 bases and at J to 1 base, leaving 6 bases not matched to a gene. Looked up from germline, CDR1 is SGDLS and CDR2 is YYNGEE.

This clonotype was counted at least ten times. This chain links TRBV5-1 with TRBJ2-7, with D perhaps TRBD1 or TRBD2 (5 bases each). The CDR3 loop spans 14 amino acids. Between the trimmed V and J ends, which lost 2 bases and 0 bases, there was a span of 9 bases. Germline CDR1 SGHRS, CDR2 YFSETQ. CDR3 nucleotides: TGCGCCAGCAGCTTTAGGGGAGCCTCCTACGAGCAGTACTTC. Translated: CASSFRGASYEQYF. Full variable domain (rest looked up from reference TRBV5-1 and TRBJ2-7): KAGVTQTPRYLIKTRGQQVTLSCSPISGHRSVSWYQQTPGQGLQFLFEYFSETQRNKGNFPGRFSGRQFSNSRSEMNVSTLELGDSALYLCASSFRGASYEQYFGPGTRLTVT.

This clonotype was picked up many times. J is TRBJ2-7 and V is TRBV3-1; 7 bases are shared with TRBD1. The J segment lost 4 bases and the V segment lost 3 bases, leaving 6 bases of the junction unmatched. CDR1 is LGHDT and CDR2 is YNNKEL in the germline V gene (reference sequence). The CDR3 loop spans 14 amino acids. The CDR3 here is CASSQSGGSYEQYF. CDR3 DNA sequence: TGTGCCAGCAGCCAGTCAGGGGGAAGTTACGAGCAGTACTTC.

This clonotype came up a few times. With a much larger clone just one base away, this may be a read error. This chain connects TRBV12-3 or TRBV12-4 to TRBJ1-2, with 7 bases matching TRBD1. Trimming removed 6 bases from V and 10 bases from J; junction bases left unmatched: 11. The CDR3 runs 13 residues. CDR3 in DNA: TGTGCCAGCAGACAACAGGGGTTGGATGACTACACCTTC. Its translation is CASRQQGLDDYTF.

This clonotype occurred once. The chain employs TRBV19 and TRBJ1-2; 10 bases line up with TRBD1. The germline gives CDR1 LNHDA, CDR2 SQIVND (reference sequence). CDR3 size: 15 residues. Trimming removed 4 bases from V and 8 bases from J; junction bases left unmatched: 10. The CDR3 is CASSTLPGTGVGYTF. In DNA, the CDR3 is TGTGCCAGTAGTACCCTTCCCGGGACAGGGGTCGGCTACACCTTC. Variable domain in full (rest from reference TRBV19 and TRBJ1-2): DGGITQSPKYLFRKEGQNVTLSCEQNLNHDAMYWYRQDPGQGLRLIYYSQIVNDFQKGDIAEGYSVSREKKESFPLTVTSAQKNPTAFYLCASSTLPGTGVGYTFGSGTRLTVV.

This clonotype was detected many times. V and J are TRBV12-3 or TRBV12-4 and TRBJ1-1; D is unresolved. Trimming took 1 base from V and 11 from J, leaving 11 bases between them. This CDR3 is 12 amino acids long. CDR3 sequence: CASSLGGLFAFF. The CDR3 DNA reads TGTGCCAGCAGTTTAGGAGGACTTTTCGCTTTCTTT.

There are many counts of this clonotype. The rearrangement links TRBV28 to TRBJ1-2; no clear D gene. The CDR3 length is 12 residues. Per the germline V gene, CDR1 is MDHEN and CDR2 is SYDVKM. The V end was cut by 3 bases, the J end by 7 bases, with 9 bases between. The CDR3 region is CASSFPPGGYTF. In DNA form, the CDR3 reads TGTGCCAGCAGTTTCCCACCGGGTGGCTACACCTTC.

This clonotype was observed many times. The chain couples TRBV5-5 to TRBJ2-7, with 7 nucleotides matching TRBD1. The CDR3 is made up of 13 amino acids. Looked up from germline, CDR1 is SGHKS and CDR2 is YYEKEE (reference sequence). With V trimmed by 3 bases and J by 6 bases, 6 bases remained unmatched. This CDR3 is CASSWDRGGEQYF. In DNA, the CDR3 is TGTGCCAGCAGCTGGGACAGAGGAGGCGAGCAGTACTTC.

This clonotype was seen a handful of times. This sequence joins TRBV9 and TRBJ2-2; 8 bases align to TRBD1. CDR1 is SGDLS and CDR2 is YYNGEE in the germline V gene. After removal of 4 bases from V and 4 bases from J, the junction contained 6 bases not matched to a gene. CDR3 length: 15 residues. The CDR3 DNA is TGTGCCAGCAGCACCCGACAGGGGAGCACCGGGGAGCTGTTTTTT. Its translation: CASSTRQGSTGELFF.

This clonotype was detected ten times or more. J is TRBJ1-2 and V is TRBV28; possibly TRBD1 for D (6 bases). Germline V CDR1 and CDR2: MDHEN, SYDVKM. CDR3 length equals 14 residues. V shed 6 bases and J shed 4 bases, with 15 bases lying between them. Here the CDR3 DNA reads TGTGCCAGCAGCTTAGGGACACGTCCCTATGGCTACACCTTC. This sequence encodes CASSLGTRPYGYTF.

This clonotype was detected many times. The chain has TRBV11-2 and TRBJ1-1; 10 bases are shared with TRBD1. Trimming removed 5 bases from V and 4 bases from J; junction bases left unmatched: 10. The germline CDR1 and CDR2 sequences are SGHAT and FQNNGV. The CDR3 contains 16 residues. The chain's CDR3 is CASSLRGQGRFTEAFF. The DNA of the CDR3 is TGTGCCAGCAGCCTTCGGGGACAGGGGAGGTTCACTGAAGCTTTCTTT.

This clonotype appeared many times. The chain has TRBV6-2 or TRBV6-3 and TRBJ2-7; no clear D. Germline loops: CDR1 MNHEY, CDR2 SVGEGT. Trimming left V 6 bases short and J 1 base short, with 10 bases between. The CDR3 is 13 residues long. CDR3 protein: CASSLIGSYEQYF. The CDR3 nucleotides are TGTGCCAGCAGCCTCATAGGGTCCTACGAGCAGTACTTC.

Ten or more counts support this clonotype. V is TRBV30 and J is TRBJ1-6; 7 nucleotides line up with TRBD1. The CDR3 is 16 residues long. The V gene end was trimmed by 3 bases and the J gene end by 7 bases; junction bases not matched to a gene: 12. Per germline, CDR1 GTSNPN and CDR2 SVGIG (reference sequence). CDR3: CAWSATTGTRNSPLHF. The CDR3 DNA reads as TGTGCCTGGAGCGCCACGACAGGGACGAGGAATTCACCCCTCCACTTT.

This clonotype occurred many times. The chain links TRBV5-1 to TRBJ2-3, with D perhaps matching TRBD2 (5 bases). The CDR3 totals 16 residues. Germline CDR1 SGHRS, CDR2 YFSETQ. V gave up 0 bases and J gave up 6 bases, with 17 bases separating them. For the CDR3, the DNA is TGCGCCAGCAGCTTGGAGCAACTAGTAAGGTCGGATACGCAGTATTTT. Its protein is CASSLEQLVRSDTQYF.

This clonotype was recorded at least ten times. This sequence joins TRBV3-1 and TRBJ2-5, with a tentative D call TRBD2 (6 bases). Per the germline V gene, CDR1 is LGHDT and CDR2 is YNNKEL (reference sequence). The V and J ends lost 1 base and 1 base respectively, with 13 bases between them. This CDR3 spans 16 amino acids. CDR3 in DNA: TGTGCCAGCAGCCAAGTTGGTGCTAGCGTCCAAGAGACCCAGTACTTC. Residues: CASSQVGASVQETQYF.

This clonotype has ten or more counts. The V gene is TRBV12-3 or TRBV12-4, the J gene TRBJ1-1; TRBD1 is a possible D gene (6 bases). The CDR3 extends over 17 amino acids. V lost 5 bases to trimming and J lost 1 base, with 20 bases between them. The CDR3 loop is CASSPTVGGAGNTEAFF. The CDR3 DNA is TGTGCCAGCAGTCCTACCGTGGGGGGGGCCGGGAACACTGAAGCTTTCTTT.

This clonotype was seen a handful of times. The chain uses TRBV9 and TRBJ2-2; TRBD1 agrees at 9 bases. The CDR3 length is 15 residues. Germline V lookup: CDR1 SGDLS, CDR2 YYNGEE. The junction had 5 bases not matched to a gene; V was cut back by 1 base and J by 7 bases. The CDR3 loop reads CASSVKTGGSGELFF. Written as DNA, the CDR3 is TGTGCCAGCAGCGTAAAGACAGGGGGAAGCGGGGAGCTGTTTTTT.

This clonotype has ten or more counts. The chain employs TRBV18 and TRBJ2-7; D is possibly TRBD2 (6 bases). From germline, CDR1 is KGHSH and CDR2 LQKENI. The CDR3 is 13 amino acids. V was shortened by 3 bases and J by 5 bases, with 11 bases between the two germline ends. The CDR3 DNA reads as TGTGCCAGCTCACCCGGGGGTTTACACGAGCAGTACTTC. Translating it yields CASSPGGLHEQYF.

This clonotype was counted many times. The DNA for the CDR3 is TGTGCCTGGAGTGGACGATCCGGGACAGGGTCCTACGAGCAGTACTTC. It is translated as CAWSGRSGTGSYEQYF. The J gene is TRBJ2-7, the V gene TRBV30; 9 nucleotides line up with TRBD1. Germline CDR1 is GTSNPN and CDR2 is SVGIG (reference sequence). Unmatched junction bases numbered 8, after V lost 1 base and J lost 1 base. The CDR3 is made up of 16 amino acids.

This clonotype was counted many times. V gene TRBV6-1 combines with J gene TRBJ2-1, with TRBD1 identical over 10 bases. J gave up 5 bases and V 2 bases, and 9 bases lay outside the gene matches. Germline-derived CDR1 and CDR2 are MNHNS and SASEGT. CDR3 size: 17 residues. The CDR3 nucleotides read TGTGCCAGCAGTGAACCGAACCGGGACAGGGGCCACAATGAGCAGTTCTTC. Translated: CASSEPNRDRGHNEQFF.

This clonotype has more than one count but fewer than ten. CDR3 sequence (DNA): TGTGCCAGCAGCTTAAGTCAGGTGAACACTGAAGCTTTCTTT. This gives the protein CASSLSQVNTEAFF. The chain employs TRBV5-5 and TRBJ1-1; D unresolved. The CDR3 loop spans 14 amino acids. V was pared by 2 bases and J by 0 bases, with 8 bases between. Germline CDR1 reads SGHKS; CDR2 reads YYEKEE (reference sequence).